Listed here are 11 T cell receptor beta chains from one sample, sequenced in a study of CD8 T cells in ankylosing spondylitis (dated by TCRdb to the late 2010s). Library generation was performed with 5' RACE. The reads were generated on an Illumina HiSeq 2500. TCRdb reprocessed the public reads (quality trimming at Q25 with fastp, clone calling with MiXCR) and kept in-frame beta chains. Every entry covers one CDR3 protein and lists the most common genes and DNA from its rows. This sample has 85,000 to 100,000 distinct CDR3 sequences in its table, and approximately 9% of those were observed once. Clones ranked in the top ten supply under 6% of the sample. Sequences were obtained from blood, either unsorted or a sorted T cell fraction (not recorded which). Receptors originate from a male donor with ankylosing spondylitis or in good health (not recorded which).

The genes are TRBV24-1 and TRBJ2-1, with a weak D call TRBD2 (6 bases). The CDR3 spans 16 residues. Germline CDR1 is KGHDR and CDR2 is SFDVKD. Deletions cut 0 bases from V and 0 bases from J, with 8 bases between. CDR3 residues: CATSDLTGGSYNEQFF. For the CDR3, the DNA is TGTGCCACCAGTGATTTGACCGGGGGCTCCTACAATGAGCAGTTCTTC.

Ten or more counts support this clonotype. This chain links TRBV6-5 with TRBJ1-2; TRBD1 matches 8 bases. In germline, CDR1 is MNHEY, CDR2 SVGAGI. Trimming removed 2 bases from V and 2 bases from J; junction bases left unmatched: 4. The CDR3 runs to 15 residues. The CDR3 region has the DNA TGTGCCAGCAGTTACGTAACAGGGGGAAACTATGGCTACACCTTC. This gives the protein CASSYVTGGNYGYTF.

This clonotype was seen many times. V gene TRBV7-8 combines with J gene TRBJ2-1; the D is unclear. This CDR3 has 14 residues. Germline CDR1 SGHVS, CDR2 FQNEAQ. Trimming removed 5 bases from V and 3 bases from J, with 11 bases in between. The CDR3 reads CASSDNPVYNEQFF. The CDR3 DNA follows: TGTGCCAGCAGCGATAACCCCGTCTACAATGAGCAGTTCTTC.

This clonotype was counted only a few times. This chain joins TRBV25-1 and TRBJ1-2; D gene unclear. V was cut by 5 bases and J by 3 bases, with 7 bases left in between. The CDR3 totals 12 residues. Germline-derived CDR1 and CDR2 are MGHDK and SYGVNS. The CDR3: CASSSQDYGYTF. DNA of the CDR3: TGTGCCAGCAGTAGCCAGGACTATGGCTACACCTTC.

Many counts were recorded for this clonotype. This chain joins TRBV6-5 and TRBJ1-5; D possibly corresponds to TRBD1 (5 bases). The CDR3 contains 14 residues. In germline, CDR1 is MNHEY, CDR2 SVGAGI. V gave up 2 bases and J gave up 4 bases, with 9 bases separating them. Here the CDR3 reads CASSYRGGNQPQHF. Here the CDR3 DNA reads TGTGCCAGCAGTTACAGGGGTGGAAATCAGCCCCAGCATTTT.

This clonotype came up a few times. J is TRBJ2-7 and V is TRBV9, with a possible D match to TRBD2 (6 bases). With 0 bases removed from V and 0 bases from J, the gap between germline ends came to 10 bases. This CDR3 region has 15 residues. Looked up from germline, CDR1 is SGDLS and CDR2 is YYNGEE. The CDR3 region has the DNA TGTGCCAGCAGCGTAGACGGGGGAAACTCCTACGAGCAGTACTTC. Translating gives CASSVDGGNSYEQYF.

This clonotype was counted many times. The chain carries TRBV12-3 or TRBV12-4 and TRBJ2-7; 9 nucleotides align to TRBD1. J gave up 3 bases and V 8 bases, and 5 bases lay outside the gene matches. The CDR3 has 13 amino acids. The DNA for the CDR3 is TGTGCCAGCCAGGGACAGGGCCTCTACGAGCAGTACTTC. Translation: CASQGQGLYEQYF.

This clonotype was detected many times. This rearrangement joins TRBV7-8 to TRBJ2-7; a weak D match, TRBD2 (5 bases). The germline V gene encodes CDR1 SGHVS and CDR2 FQNEAQ. V was pared by 10 bases and J by 6 bases, with 13 bases between. This CDR3 has 11 amino acids. CDR3 nucleotide sequence: TGTGCCACTCAACGGGCGGGCGAGCAGTACTTC. Translated: CATQRAGEQYF.

This clonotype was seen a few times. The V and J genes are TRBV7-9 and TRBJ2-7; D may be TRBD2 (5 bases). The CDR3 has 14 amino acids. With 4 bases removed from V and 0 bases from J, the gap between germline ends came to 10 bases. Germline CDR1 is SEHNR and CDR2 is FQNEAQ (reference sequence). The DNA for the CDR3 is TGTGCCAGCAGCTCAAGTCGGGACTCCTACGAGCAGTACTTC. This sequence encodes CASSSSRDSYEQYF.

V gene TRBV2 combines with J gene TRBJ2-7; a possible D gene is TRBD2 (6 bases). From germline, CDR1 is SNHLY and CDR2 FYNNEI. The CDR3 has 16 residues. The V end was cut by 3 bases, the J end by 2 bases, with 17 bases between. CDR3 region: CASSEYYGGSPYEQYF. CDR3 nucleotides: TGTGCCAGCAGTGAGTATTACGGGGGAAGCCCCTACGAGCAGTACTTC.

This clonotype was counted only a few times. The chain is built from TRBV20-1 and TRBJ2-1; 8 bases are shared with TRBD2. With 0 bases clipped from V and 10 bases from J, the junction kept 8 bases outside the gene matches. CDR1 and CDR2 (germline): DFQATT, SNEGSKA (reference sequence). The CDR3 consists of 14 residues. As DNA, the CDR3 is TGCAGTGCTAGAGATCGACGGGGGGGCGAGGAGCAGTTCTTC. Protein product: CSARDRRGGEEQFF.